The 25 T cell receptor beta chains presented below share a single source sample, sequenced in a study of blood T cell repertoires in COVID-19. Data came from immunoSEQ multiplex PCR; TCRdb stores just in-frame clones and leaves some out. The repertoire holds some 350,000 clones, with 90% as singletons. The sequenced sample consisted of peripheral blood. The receptor source for this set is a man between 18 and 35 years old with active or convalescent COVID-19.

The chain has TRBV6-1 and TRBJ1-5, with 7 bases lining up with TRBD1. Per germline, CDR1 MNHNS and CDR2 SASEGT. V lost 6 bases to trimming and J lost 3 bases; unmatched junction nucleotides: 8. CDR3 size: 15 residues. CDR3 residues: CASRPGGQFNQPQHF. Here the CDR3 DNA reads TGTGCCAGCAGGCCCGGGGGACAGTTCAATCAGCCCCAGCATTTT.

The chain is built from TRBV4-2 and TRBJ1-1; 7 bases map to TRBD1. CDR1 is LGHNA and CDR2 is YNFKEQ in the germline V gene. The CDR3 extends over 16 amino acids. With V trimmed by 0 bases and J by 2 bases, 6 bases remained unmatched. CDR3: CASSQDRGTVNTEAFF. DNA for the CDR3: TGTGCCAGCAGCCAAGATCGTGGGACAGTTAACACTGAAGCTTTCTTT.

The chain uses TRBV2 and TRBJ2-4; 7 bases are a match to TRBD2. The J segment lost 5 bases and the V segment lost 1 base, leaving 8 bases of the junction unmatched. The CDR3 is made up of 16 amino acids. The germline CDR1 and CDR2 sequences are SNHLY and FYNNEI. The CDR3 coding sequence is TGTGCCAGCAGTGAAGGGTACGGGGGGAATCAAAACATTCAGTACTTC. It specifies CASSEGYGGNQNIQYF.

The chain employs TRBV5-6 and TRBJ1-5; D is uncertain. CDR3 length: 13 amino acids. Germline V gene data show CDR1 as SGHDT and CDR2 as YYEEEE. V shed 2 bases and J shed 6 bases, with 9 bases lying between them. This chain's CDR3 is CASSFFASQPQHF. As DNA, the CDR3 is TGTGCCAGCAGCTTTTTTGCCAGTCAGCCCCAGCATTTT.

This chain joins TRBV28 and TRBJ2-1, with 8 positions matching TRBD2. The V gene's germline CDR1 is MDHEN and CDR2 SYDVKM. This CDR3 region has 13 residues. With V trimmed by 8 bases and J by 7 bases, 7 bases remained unmatched. CDR3 sequence reads: CASVAGGGNEQFF. The CDR3 region has the DNA TGTGCCAGCGTTGCGGGAGGCGGGAATGAGCAGTTCTTC.

This chain uses TRBV19 with TRBJ1-3; D not certain. Germline CDR1 LNHDA, CDR2 SQIVND (reference sequence). The ends were cut back, 4 bases at V and 4 bases at J, with 5 bases in the middle. The CDR3 runs to 12 residues. The CDR3 region is CASSTTGNTIYF. In DNA form, the CDR3 reads TGTGCCAGTAGTACGACAGGAAACACCATATATTTT.

The chain employs TRBV27 and TRBJ1-5; TRBD1 is a possible D gene (5 bases). CDR1 MNHEY and CDR2 SMNVEV come from the germline V gene (reference sequence). Between the trimmed V and J ends, which lost 5 bases and 0 bases, there was a span of 11 bases. The length of the CDR3 is 15 residues. This CDR3 is CASSPGAYSNQPQHF. CDR3 in DNA: TGTGCCAGCAGTCCTGGGGCGTATAGCAATCAGCCCCAGCATTTT.

This rearrangement joins TRBV11-2 to TRBJ1-1; D not resolved. The CDR3 has 13 residues. CDR1 and CDR2 (germline): SGHAT, FQNNGV. V dropped 5 bases and J dropped 3 bases, with 10 bases sitting between them. The CDR3 DNA reads as TGTGCCAGCAGCCGCGGGAGGGACACTGAAGCTTTCTTT. It is translated as CASSRGRDTEAFF. Based on the CDR3 plus reference TRBV11-2 and TRBJ1-1, the full variable domain is EAGVAQSPRYKIIEKRQSVAFWCNPISGHATLYWYQQILGQGPKLLIQFQNNGVVDDSQLPKDRFSAERLKGVDSTLKIQPAKLEDSAVYLCASSRGRDTEAFFGQGTRLTVV.

V usage is TRBV7-2 and J usage is TRBJ2-7; 9 bases align to TRBD2. J lost 6 bases, V lost 2 bases, and 8 bases had no gene match. The CDR3 sequence is 15 residues long. Germline-derived CDR1 and CDR2 are SGHTA and FQGNSA. For the CDR3, the DNA is TGTGCCAGCAGCTTACTCTCCGCGGGGGGGCCCGAGCAGTACTTC. Protein sequence: CASSLLSAGGPEQYF.

This rearrangement joins TRBV4-2 to TRBJ2-2; 14 positions agree with TRBD2. The CDR3 is 16 residues long. V lost 5 bases and J lost 3; bases outside the gene matches: 2. Germline V CDR1 and CDR2: LGHNA, YNFKEQ. The CDR3: CASSKGLAGDTGELFF. The CDR3 DNA is TGTGCCAGCAGCAAGGGACTAGCGGGAGACACCGGGGAGCTGTTTTTT.

The V and J genes are TRBV6-5 and TRBJ1-3; the match to TRBD1 covers 7 bases. The CDR3 is made up of 15 amino acids. V shed 6 bases and J 0 bases; nucleotides not matched to a gene: 5. The germline CDR1 and CDR2 sequences are MNHEY and SVGAGI. The CDR3 region is CASSQDRYSGNTIYF. CDR3 coding DNA: TGTGCCAGCAGCCAGGACAGGTACTCTGGAAACACCATATATTTT.

V usage is TRBV4-3 and J usage is TRBJ2-5; tentatively, D is TRBD1 (6 bases). The CDR3 is made up of 15 amino acids. The V and J ends lost 1 base and 5 bases respectively, with 14 bases between them. Germline V CDR1 and CDR2: LGHNA, YSLEER. CDR3 coding DNA: TGCGCCAGCAGCCAAGGACCTACAGGGCGTGAGACCCAGTACTTC. This codes for CASSQGPTGRETQYF.

V gene TRBV21-1 combines with J gene TRBJ1-1; TRBD1 reflects the table's D call only, with no check against the DNA. TRBV21-1 is termed a pseudogene. This CDR3 is built from 15 residues. CDR3 sequence: CASSKEEGADTEAFF. Here the CDR3 DNA reads TGTGCCAGCAGCAAAGAGGAGGGGGCGGACACTGAAGCTTTCTTT.

V usage is TRBV27 and J usage is TRBJ2-1; D is ambiguous. Germline lookup yields CDR1 MNHEY and CDR2 SMNVEV (reference sequence). The germline V and J ends were trimmed by 5 bases and 2 bases, with 13 bases remaining between them. The CDR3 contains 15 residues. CDR3: CASSTNPFTYNEQFF. In nucleotides, the CDR3 is TGTGCCAGCAGTACAAACCCTTTCACCTACAATGAGCAGTTCTTC.

The chain couples TRBV7-9 to TRBJ2-3, with 8 bases aligning to TRBD2. Germline CDR1 SEHNR, CDR2 FQNEAQ (reference sequence). The J segment lost 0 bases and the V segment lost 2 bases, leaving 4 bases of the junction unmatched. The CDR3 is 16 residues long. The CDR3 nucleotides read TGTGCCAGCAGCTTAATGCCGGGAGGGAGCACAGATACGCAGTATTTT. It yields the protein CASSLMPGGSTDTQYF.

The chain uses TRBV28 and TRBJ1-5, with TRBD1 identical over 7 bases. V lost 10 bases to trimming and J lost 5 bases; unmatched junction nucleotides: 17. The V gene's germline CDR1 is MDHEN and CDR2 SYDVKM. This CDR3 spans 16 amino acids. CDR3 residues: CAIRPPAGGYDQPQHF. CDR3 sequence (DNA): TGTGCCATCCGGCCCCCGGCAGGGGGGTACGATCAGCCCCAGCATTTT. The full variable domain, in which reference TRBV28 and TRBJ1-5 provide the parts outside the CDR3, is DVKVTQSSRYLVKRTGEKVFLECVQDMDHENMFWYRQDPGLGLRLIYFSYDVKMKEKGDIPEGYSVSREKKERFSLILESASTNQTSMYLCAIRPPAGGYDQPQHFGDGTRLSIL.

The sample holds a few counts of this clone. V is TRBV29-1 and J is TRBJ1-1, with 7 bases aligning to TRBD1. This CDR3 is built from 13 residues. Germline CDR1 SQVTM, CDR2 ANQGSEA. After removal of 6 bases from V and 1 base from J, the junction contained 5 bases not matched to a gene. Here the CDR3 DNA reads TGCAGCGTCGTCAGGGGGGCGAACACTGAAGCTTTCTTT. This sequence encodes CSVVRGANTEAFF.

The CDR3 DNA is TGTGCCAGCAGACCTATAGCGGGGGGCCTCCAAGAGACCCAGTACTTC. Translated, it gives CASRPIAGGLQETQYF. V and J are TRBV11-2 and TRBJ2-5; TRBD2 aligns across 10 bases. This CDR3 is 16 amino acids long. The germline gives CDR1 SGHAT, CDR2 FQNNGV. The trim removed 6 bases at V and 1 base at J, leaving 8 bases unmatched. The full variable domain, rest sourced from reference TRBV11-2 and TRBJ2-5, is EAGVAQSPRYKIIEKRQSVAFWCNPISGHATLYWYQQILGQGPKLLIQFQNNGVVDDSQLPKDRFSAERLKGVDSTLKIQPAKLEDSAVYLCASRPIAGGLQETQYFGPGTRLLVL.

CDR3 DNA sequence: TGTGCCAGTAGTTTACAGGGTGCAACTAATGAAAAACTGTTTTTT. The encoded protein is CASSLQGATNEKLFF. The V gene is TRBV19, the J gene TRBJ1-4, with D possibly being TRBD1 (6 bases). CDR1 is LNHDA, CDR2 SQIVND, per germline (reference sequence). CDR3 length equals 15 residues. Trimming took off 5 bases at V and 0 bases at J, with 10 bases between the two ends.

This clone has a count of ten or more. The same CDR3 arises from other DNA sequences in this sample as well. The chain uses TRBV2 and TRBJ2-2, with no clear D. V was cut by 8 bases and J by 4 bases, with 8 bases left in between. Germline V gene data show CDR1 as SNHLY and CDR2 as FYNNEI. The CDR3 is 12 amino acids. The CDR3: CASSVFTGELFF. As DNA, the CDR3 is TGTGCCAGCTCGGTTTTCACCGGGGAGCTGTTTTTT.

The chain links TRBV29-1 to TRBJ2-4; D is undetermined. Trimming cost V 8 bases and J 11 bases, with 10 bases left between them. Germline loops: CDR1 SQVTM, CDR2 ANQGSEA. The CDR3 totals 9 residues. Here the CDR3 DNA reads TGCAGCCCTTGGAGAGTTCAGTACTTC. Its translation: CSPWRVQYF.

The chain carries TRBV6-1 and TRBJ1-5; 7 bases agree with TRBD1. This CDR3 has 16 residues. Trimming removed 4 bases from V and 4 bases from J; junction bases left unmatched: 10. Looked up from germline, CDR1 is MNHNS and CDR2 is SASEGT. The CDR3, as DNA: TGTGCCAGCAGTGCGACACAGGGGAAGACGAATCAGCCCCAGCATTTT. Its translation: CASSATQGKTNQPQHF.

The chain couples TRBV6-4 to TRBJ1-4, with no clear D. V dropped 2 bases and J dropped 11 bases, with 21 bases sitting between them. The CDR3 is made up of 16 amino acids. Per the germline V gene, CDR1 is MRHNA and CDR2 is SNTAGT. The CDR3 DNA is TGTGCCAGCAGTGACCTGTTCGGGGTTCCGATCGGGAAACTGTTTTTT. Encoded protein: CASSDLFGVPIGKLFF.

The chain joins TRBV28 to TRBJ2-7, with D maybe TRBD2 (5 bases). The CDR3 runs to 15 residues. The V end lost 3 bases, the J end lost 3 bases, and 15 bases lay between the germline ends. Germline values: CDR1 MDHEN, CDR2 SYDVKM. The CDR3 region has the DNA TGTGCCAGCAGTTTTCCCCAGCGGAAGGACTACGAGCAGTACTTC. Protein sequence: CASSFPQRKDYEQYF.

This clone has a single count. This CDR3 is CASSPTGTHYGYTF. In DNA form, the CDR3 reads TGTGCCAGCAGCCCGACCGGGACACACTATGGCTACACCTTC. This rearrangement joins TRBV6-6 to TRBJ1-2, with a possible D match to TRBD1 (6 bases). The CDR3 spans 14 residues. Germline V gives CDR1 MNHNY, CDR2 SVGAGI (reference sequence). Trimming stripped 6 bases from V and 3 bases from J, with 14 bases between.